This TCR beta chain stems from a study of CD8 T cells in ankylosing spondylitis. TCR beta libraries were made by quantitative 5'-RACE with molecular barcodes. TCRdb itself ran the 5' RACE reads through MiXCR, one entry per CDR3 protein. In the table there are about 360,000 distinct CDR3 sequences, approximately 15% of which are singletons. Points from the study as a whole: Prior literature has documented some motif variants in synovial fluid and blood from reactive arthritis. Reportedly, significant enrichment of disease-linked clones occurred in matched ankylosing spondylitis synovial fluid.

At least ten counts were recorded for this clonotype. The target antigen is unknown. Sequenced sample: blood, either unsorted or a sorted T cell fraction (not recorded which). The receptor was derived from a male donor with ankylosing spondylitis or in good health (not recorded which).

The CDR3 loop reads CASSLERGEQFF. CDR3 nucleotide sequence: TGCGCCAGCAGCTTGGAGCGCGGGGAGCAGTTCTTC. The chain is built from TRBV5-1 and TRBJ2-1, with D maybe TRBD2 (5 bases). Deletions cut 0 bases from V and 10 bases from J, with 8 bases between. CDR3 length: 12 amino acids. Germline V gene data show CDR1 as SGHRS and CDR2 as YFSETQ.